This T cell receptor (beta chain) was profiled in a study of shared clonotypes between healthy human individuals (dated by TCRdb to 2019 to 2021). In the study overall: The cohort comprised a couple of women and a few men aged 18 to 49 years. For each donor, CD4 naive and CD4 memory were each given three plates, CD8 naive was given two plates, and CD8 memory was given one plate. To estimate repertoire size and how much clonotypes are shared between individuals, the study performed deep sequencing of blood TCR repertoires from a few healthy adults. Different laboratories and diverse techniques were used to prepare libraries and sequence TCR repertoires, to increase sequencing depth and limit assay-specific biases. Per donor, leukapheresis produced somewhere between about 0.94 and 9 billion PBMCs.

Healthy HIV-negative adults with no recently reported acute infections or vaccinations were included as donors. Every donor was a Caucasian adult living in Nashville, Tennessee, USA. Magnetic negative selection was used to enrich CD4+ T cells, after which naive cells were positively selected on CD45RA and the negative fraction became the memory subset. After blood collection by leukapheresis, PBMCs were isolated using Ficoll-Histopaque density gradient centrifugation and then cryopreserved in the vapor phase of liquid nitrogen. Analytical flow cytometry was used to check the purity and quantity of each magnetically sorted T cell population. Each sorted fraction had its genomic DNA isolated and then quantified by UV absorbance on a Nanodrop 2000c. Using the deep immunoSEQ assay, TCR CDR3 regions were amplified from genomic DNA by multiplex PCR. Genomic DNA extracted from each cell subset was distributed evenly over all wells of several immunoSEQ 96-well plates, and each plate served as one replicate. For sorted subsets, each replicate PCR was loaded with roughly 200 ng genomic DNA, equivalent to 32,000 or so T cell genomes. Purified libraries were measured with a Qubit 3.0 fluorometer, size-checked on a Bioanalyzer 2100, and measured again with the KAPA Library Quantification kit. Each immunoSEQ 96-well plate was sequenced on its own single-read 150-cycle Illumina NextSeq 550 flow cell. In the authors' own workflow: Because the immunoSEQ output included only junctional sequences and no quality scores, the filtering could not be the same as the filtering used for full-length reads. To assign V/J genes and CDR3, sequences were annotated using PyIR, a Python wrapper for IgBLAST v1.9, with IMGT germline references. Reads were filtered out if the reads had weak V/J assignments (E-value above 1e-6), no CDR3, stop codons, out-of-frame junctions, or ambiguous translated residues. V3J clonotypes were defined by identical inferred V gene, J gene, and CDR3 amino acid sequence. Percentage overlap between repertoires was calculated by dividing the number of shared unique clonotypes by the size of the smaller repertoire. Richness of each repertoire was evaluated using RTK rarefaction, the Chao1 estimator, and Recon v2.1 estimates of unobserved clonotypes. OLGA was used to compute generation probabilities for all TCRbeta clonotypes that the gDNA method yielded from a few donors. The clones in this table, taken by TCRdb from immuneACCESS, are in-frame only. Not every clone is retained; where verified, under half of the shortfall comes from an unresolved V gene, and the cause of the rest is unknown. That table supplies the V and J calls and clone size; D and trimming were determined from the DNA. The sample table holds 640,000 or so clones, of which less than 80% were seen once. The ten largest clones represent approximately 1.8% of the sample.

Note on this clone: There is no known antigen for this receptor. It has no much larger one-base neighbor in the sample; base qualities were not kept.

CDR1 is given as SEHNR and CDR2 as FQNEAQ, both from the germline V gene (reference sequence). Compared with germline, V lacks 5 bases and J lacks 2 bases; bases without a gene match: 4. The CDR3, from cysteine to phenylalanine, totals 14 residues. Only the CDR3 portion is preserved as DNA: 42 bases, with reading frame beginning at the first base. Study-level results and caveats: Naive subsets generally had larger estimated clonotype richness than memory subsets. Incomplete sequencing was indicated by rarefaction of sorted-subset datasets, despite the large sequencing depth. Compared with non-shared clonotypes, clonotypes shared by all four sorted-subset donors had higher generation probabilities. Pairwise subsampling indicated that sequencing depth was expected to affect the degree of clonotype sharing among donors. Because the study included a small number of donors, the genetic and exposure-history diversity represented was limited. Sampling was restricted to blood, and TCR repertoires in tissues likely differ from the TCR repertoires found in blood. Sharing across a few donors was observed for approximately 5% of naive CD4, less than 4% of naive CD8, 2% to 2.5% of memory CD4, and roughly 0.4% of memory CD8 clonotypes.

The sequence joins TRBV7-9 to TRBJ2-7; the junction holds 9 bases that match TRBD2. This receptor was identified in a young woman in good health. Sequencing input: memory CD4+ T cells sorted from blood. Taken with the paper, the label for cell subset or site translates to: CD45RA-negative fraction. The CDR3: CASSPGLAAYEQYF. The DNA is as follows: TGTGCCAGCAGCCCGGGACTAGCAGCCTACGAGCAGTACTTC. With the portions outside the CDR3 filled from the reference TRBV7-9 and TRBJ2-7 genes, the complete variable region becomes DTGVSQNPRHKITKRGQNVTFRCDPISEHNRLYWYRQTLGQGPEFLTYFQNEAQLEKSRLLSDRFSAERPKGSFSTLEIQRTEQGDSAMYLCASSPGLAAYEQYFGPGTRLTVT.